The 4 T cell receptor beta chains in this list originate from one sample, sequenced in a study of tumor and adjacent non-tumor tissue in lung cancer. No cell sorting was done before RNA was extracted from the tissue. Three rounds of nested PCR, following a modified ARM-PCR protocol, produced the TCRbeta library. TCRdb re-called the multiplex PCR reads through MiXCR, storing one row per CDR3 protein. The sample has 65,000 to 95,000 distinct CDR3 sequences, less than 75% seen once; the top ten hold 10% to 15%. Sequenced input: lung tumor tissue. Source of these receptors: a woman in her 70s with non-small cell lung cancer.

This clonotype was detected ten times or more. The V gene is TRBV30, the J gene TRBJ2-3, with D possibly matching TRBD2 (6 bases). V shed 0 bases and J shed 1 base, with 11 bases lying between them. From germline, CDR1 is GTSNPN and CDR2 SVGIG (reference sequence). The CDR3 consists of 15 residues. CDR3 amino acids: CAWSVKAGGTDTQYF. In DNA form, the CDR3 reads TGTGCCTGGAGTGTAAAAGCGGGCGGCACAGATACGCAGTATTTT.

Regarding this clonotype: A read error may explain this, as a much larger clone is one base away. The chain couples TRBV11-2 to TRBJ1-6; D uncertain. Germline V CDR1 and CDR2: SGHAT, FQNNGV. This CDR3 is 15 amino acids long. CDR3 bases: TGTGCCACCAGCGATCTAGGCTCCTATAATTCACCCCTCCACTTT. It codes for CATSDLGSYNSPLHF.

On this clonotype: One junction end disagrees with the germline gene, perhaps due to a read error. The chain carries TRBV4-2 and TRBJ2-2; perhaps TRBD2 as D (5 bases). CDR3 size: 16 residues. CDR1 LGHNA and CDR2 YNFKEQ come from the germline V gene. This CDR3 is CAGSQDWVTNTGKLFF. In nucleotides, the CDR3 is TGTGCCGGCAGCCAAGATTGGGTCACGAACACCGGGAAGCTGTTTTTT.

V gene TRBV6-5 combines with J gene TRBJ2-7, with D possibly being TRBD1 (5 bases). The CDR3 has 15 residues. CDR1 is MNHEY and CDR2 is SVGAGI in the germline V gene. Trimming shortened V by 0 bases and J by 7 bases, and 16 bases separated the two germline ends. The DNA of the CDR3 is TGTGCCAGCAGTTACTCCGGGCGCCAGGGCCATGAGCAGTACTTC. Translating gives CASSYSGRQGHEQYF.